Listed here are 14 T cell receptor beta chains from one sample, sequenced in a study of T-cell memory formation after mild COVID-19. MiXCR was run by TCRdb on the 5' RACE reads, yielding one entry per CDR3 protein. Among hundreds of thousands of distinct CDR3 sequences listed, roughly 22% were seen once. The specimen was PBMCs or a T cell subset sorted from them (not recorded which). These receptors were taken from an adult woman who had mild COVID-19 (a few samples of this study predate the infection). Cell type and time point are not known.

The chain links TRBV6-2 or TRBV6-3 to TRBJ1-1; possibly TRBD1 for D (6 bases). Germline V gene lookup returns CDR1 MNHEY and CDR2 SVGEGT. V dropped 6 bases and J dropped 1 base, with 12 bases sitting between them. There are 14 residues in the CDR3. CDR3 nucleotide sequence: TGTGCCAGCAGATTGGACAGTGAGAACACTGAAGCTTTCTTT. It yields the protein CASRLDSENTEAFF.

V and J are TRBV5-1 and TRBJ2-7; D perhaps matches TRBD1 (7 bases). The CDR3 is 15 amino acids. Germline lookup yields CDR1 SGHRS and CDR2 YFSETQ. Trimming stripped 0 bases from V and 2 bases from J, with 12 bases between. CDR3 DNA sequence: TGCGCCAGCAGCTTGGCCGCGGGACAGACCTACGAGCAGTACGTC. Translating it yields CASSLAAGQTYEQYV.

DNA of the CDR3: TGTGCCAGCAGTATTCCGGGCCTGGGGGGCACTGAAGCTTTCTTT. It specifies CASSIPGLGGTEAFF. This chain connects TRBV12-3 or TRBV12-4 to TRBJ1-1; D is possibly TRBD1 (5 bases). The CDR3 sequence is 15 residues long. V was clipped by 5 bases and J by 4 bases, with 17 bases between them.

The rearrangement joins TRBV3-1 to TRBJ2-1; D is unresolved. Germline CDR1 LGHDT, CDR2 YNNKEL (reference sequence). Trimming removed 0 bases from V and 0 bases from J, with 15 bases in between. The CDR3 has 18 amino acids. The CDR3 nucleotides read TGTGCCAGCAGCCAAGATCGTACCGGACCCAGCTCCTACAATGAGCAGTTCTTC. Protein product: CASSQDRTGPSSYNEQFF.

The chain uses TRBV7-9 and TRBJ2-3, with no clear D. CDR3 length: 15 residues. Trimming pared 2 bases from V and 0 bases from J, leaving 9 bases between. Germline loops: CDR1 SEHNR, CDR2 FQNEAQ (reference sequence). For the CDR3, the DNA is TGTGCCAGCAGCTTAAAGACGACTAGCACAGATACGCAGTATTTT. Protein sequence: CASSLKTTSTDTQYF.

This clonotype has more than one count but fewer than ten. The chain couples TRBV7-9 to TRBJ2-3; D unresolved. Per germline, CDR1 SEHNR and CDR2 FQNEAQ (reference sequence). Trimming removed 1 base at V and 2 bases at J, with 10 bases between. CDR3 length equals 15 residues. In DNA form, the CDR3 reads TGTGCCAGCAGCTTAGTTCCTCAGAACACAGATACGCAGTATTTT. Amino acid sequence: CASSLVPQNTDTQYF.

This clonotype was counted at least ten times. The chain uses TRBV4-3 and TRBJ2-1; 10 positions match TRBD2. CDR3 length: 17 residues. Germline V gene sequence: CDR1 LGHNA, CDR2 YSLEER. V lost 1 base and J lost 7; bases outside the gene matches: 10. The CDR3 is CASSQAASGRVGNEQFF. CDR3 in DNA: TGCGCCAGCAGCCAAGCTGCTAGCGGGAGAGTAGGGAATGAGCAGTTCTTC.

This clonotype was seen more than once but under ten times. This sequence joins TRBV7-8 and TRBJ2-1; TRBD2 might be the D (6 bases). The CDR3 loop spans 15 amino acids. Per the germline V gene, CDR1 is SGHVS and CDR2 is FQNEAQ. Trimming stripped 0 bases from V and 2 bases from J, with 8 bases between. CDR3 amino acids: CASSLAPSAYNEQFF. The CDR3 coding sequence is TGTGCCAGCAGCTTAGCGCCTAGCGCCTACAATGAGCAGTTCTTC.

The chain carries TRBV5-4 and TRBJ1-1; D is unclear. This CDR3 comprises 14 residues. Germline CDR1 is SGHNT and CDR2 is YYREEE (reference sequence). The V end was cut by 5 bases, the J end by 0 bases, with 11 bases between. As DNA, the CDR3 is TGTGCCAGCAGGTCCCCGGGAGTGAACACTGAAGCTTTCTTT. Translated, it gives CASRSPGVNTEAFF.

The sample holds a few counts of this clonotype. The CDR3 nucleotides read TGTGCCAGCAGAAGAGACAGCTCTAGCTCCTACGAGCAGTACTTC. Encoded protein: CASRRDSSSSYEQYF. The rearrangement joins TRBV6-5 to TRBJ2-7; a weak D match, TRBD1 (5 bases). This CDR3 is built from 15 residues. In germline, CDR1 is MNHEY, CDR2 SVGAGI. Trimming cost V 6 bases and J 0 bases, with 15 bases left between them.

The sample holds many counts of this clonotype. CDR3 residues: CASSHGSDTQYF. The CDR3 DNA is TGCGCCAGCAGCCATGGATCTGATACGCAGTATTTT. The rearrangement links TRBV4-1 to TRBJ2-3; no firm D call. The CDR3 extends over 12 amino acids. Deletions cut 3 bases from V and 6 bases from J, with 7 bases between. Germline V CDR1 and CDR2: MGHRA, YSYEKL.

This clonotype was seen a few times. The chain couples TRBV19 to TRBJ1-1, with TRBD1 identical over 9 bases. V shed 5 bases and J 11 bases; nucleotides not matched to a gene: 15. CDR1 and CDR2 (germline): LNHDA, SQIVND (reference sequence). This CDR3 is 15 amino acids long. The CDR3 DNA is TGTGCCAGTAGTGCGGACAGGGGTGTTCGGGGTGAGGCTTTCTTT. The encoded protein is CASSADRGVRGEAFF.

The V gene is TRBV7-9, the J gene TRBJ2-1; 10 bases are a match to TRBD2. The CDR3 runs to 13 residues. V lost 8 bases, J lost 8 bases, and 6 bases stayed unmatched. Germline loops: CDR1 SEHNR, CDR2 FQNEAQ (reference sequence). The CDR3 loop reads CASLAGVRHEQFF. CDR3 nucleotides: TGTGCCAGCCTAGCGGGAGTAAGGCATGAGCAGTTCTTC.

This clonotype was observed a handful of times. This sequence joins TRBV3-1 and TRBJ2-5; 14 bases match TRBD2. CDR3 length equals 19 residues. Germline trimming cut 0 bases from V and 1 base from J; bases unmatched to any gene: 7. Per the germline V gene, CDR1 is LGHDT and CDR2 is YNNKEL (reference sequence). The CDR3 DNA sequence: TGTGCCAGCAGCCAAGAAAACGAAGGGACTAGCGGGAGCCAAGAGACCCAGTACTTC. Translating gives CASSQENEGTSGSQETQYF.